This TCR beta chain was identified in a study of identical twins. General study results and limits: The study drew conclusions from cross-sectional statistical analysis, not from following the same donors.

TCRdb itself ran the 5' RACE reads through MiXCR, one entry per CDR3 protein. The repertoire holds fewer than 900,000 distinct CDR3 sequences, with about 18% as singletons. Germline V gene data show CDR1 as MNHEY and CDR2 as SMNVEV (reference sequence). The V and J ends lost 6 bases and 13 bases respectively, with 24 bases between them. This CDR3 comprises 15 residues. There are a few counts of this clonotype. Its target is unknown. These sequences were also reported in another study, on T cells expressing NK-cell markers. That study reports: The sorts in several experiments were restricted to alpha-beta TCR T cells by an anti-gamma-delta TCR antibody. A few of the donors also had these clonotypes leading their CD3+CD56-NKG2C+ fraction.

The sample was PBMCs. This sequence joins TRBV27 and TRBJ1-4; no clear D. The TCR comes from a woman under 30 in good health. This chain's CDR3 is CASRYSVLYESRLFF. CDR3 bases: TGTGCCAGCAGATATTCGGTGCTATATGAGAGTCGACTGTTTTTT.